This T cell receptor beta chain is drawn from a study of T cell clonality in common variable immunodeficiency. Whole-study results and caveats: CVID subjects shared fewer TCRbeta clones than healthy controls did. Links between repertoire features and CVID complications were heterogeneity-limited.

The germline gives CDR1 GTSNPN, CDR2 SVGIG (reference sequence). This CDR3 contains 14 residues. The V gene end was trimmed by 5 bases and the J gene end by 6 bases; junction bases not matched to a gene: 8. This clone was seen repeatedly, ten times or more. The antigen remains unidentified. The CDR3 is cut off 3 residues early in the read; its end comes from the germline J gene. The method was immunoSEQ multiplex PCR; TCRdb's version includes in-frame clones alone and lacks a portion of them. Observed in the sample are about 40,000 clones, none of them singletons. The sample was peripheral blood mononuclear cells. The chain has TRBV30 and TRBJ1-5; 9 bases are shared with TRBD1. This receptor was taken from a person aged 18 to 70 in good health. CDR3 bases read: TGTGCCTGGCGTTCCGGGACAGGGAGTCAGCCC. Residues: CAWRSGTGSQP. The whole CDR3 reads CAWRSGTGSQPQHF.